Below, 18 T cell receptor beta chains from the same sample are listed, as sequenced in a study of T cell repertoires in cytomegalovirus infection. Using its own MiXCR run on the reads, TCRdb lists one record per CDR3 protein. This sample carries under 850,000 distinct CDR3 sequences, 35% of them seen once, and the ten largest clones take under 3.5%. Sequencing used PBMCs. These receptors all stem from a human donor in good health (CMV status not recorded). Some clones in this sample may be carry-over from other donors' samples.

The gene calls are TRBV7-2 and TRBJ2-1, with 14 bases that match TRBD2. The V and J ends lost 5 bases and 2 bases, in that order; junction bases with no gene match: 5. Germline assignment: CDR1 SGHTA and CDR2 FQGNSA. The CDR3 covers 17 residues. The CDR3 DNA follows: TGTGCCAGCAGCGGCGGGACTAGCGGGAGCCCCTACAATGAGCAGTTCTTC. It codes for CASSGGTSGSPYNEQFF.

A single count supports this clonotype. V gene TRBV5-1 combines with J gene TRBJ1-4; TRBD1 aligns across 10 bases. The length of the CDR3 is 16 residues. Germline V CDR1 and CDR2: SGHRS, YFSETQ. With 1 base clipped from V and 5 bases from J, the junction kept 5 bases outside the gene matches. The CDR3 loop reads CASSLHPGQGNEKLFF. In DNA, the CDR3 is TGCGCCAGCAGCTTGCATCCGGGACAGGGGAATGAAAAACTGTTTTTT.

V gene TRBV2 combines with J gene TRBJ2-4; D is uncertain. From germline, CDR1 is SNHLY and CDR2 FYNNEI. The CDR3 extends over 12 amino acids. V lost 6 bases to trimming and J lost 5 bases, with 8 bases between them. The CDR3: CASSISENIQYF. CDR3 in DNA: TGTGCCAGCAGCATCAGCGAAAACATTCAGTACTTC.

V and J are TRBV12-3 or TRBV12-4 and TRBJ2-1; D is undetermined. The CDR3 consists of 14 residues. Trimming took off 6 bases at V and 4 bases at J, with 13 bases between the two ends. CDR3 sequence (DNA): TGTGCCAGCAGCCCCGAGCAGGCTTACAATGAGCAGTTCTTC. The encoded protein is CASSPEQAYNEQFF.

At least ten counts were recorded for this clonotype. The chain links TRBV7-3 to TRBJ2-1, with 8 bases lining up with TRBD1. This CDR3 has 15 residues. Germline CDR1 SGHTA, CDR2 FQGTGA. The V gene end was trimmed by 2 bases and the J gene end by 5 bases; junction bases not matched to a gene: 5. CDR3 DNA sequence: TGTGCCAGCAGCTTACAGGGGGCTCAGGACAATGAGCAGTTCTTC. This translates into CASSLQGAQDNEQFF.

V is TRBV7-2 and J is TRBJ2-1; maybe TRBD2 (5 bases). Trimming left V 5 bases short and J 9 bases short, with 17 bases between. CDR3 size: 14 residues. Germline loops: CDR1 SGHTA, CDR2 FQGNSA. CDR3 bases: TGTGCCAGCAGCCGCCCGCCGAGCGGTTCTGAGCAGTTCTTC. This encodes CASSRPPSGSEQFF.

The chain couples TRBV5-1 to TRBJ1-2, with D unresolved. The CDR3 loop spans 15 amino acids. Trimming removed 0 bases from V and 5 bases from J, with 14 bases in between. Looked up from germline, CDR1 is SGHRS and CDR2 is YFSETQ. CDR3 protein: CASSLGGQTSYGYTF. The CDR3 region has the DNA TGCGCCAGCAGCTTGGGAGGGCAGACCTCTTATGGCTACACCTTC.

This clonotype has a handful of counts. This chain uses TRBV15 with TRBJ2-5; possibly TRBD1 or TRBD2 for D (6 bases each). CDR3 length: 13 residues. V shed 6 bases and J shed 5 bases, with 13 bases lying between them. The V gene's germline CDR1 is LNHNV and CDR2 YYDKDF (reference sequence). The CDR3 region is CATRPGALETQYF. As DNA, the CDR3 is TGTGCCACCAGGCCGGGGGCGCTTGAGACCCAGTACTTC. The entire variable domain, with the rest obtained from reference TRBV15 and TRBJ2-5, is as follows: DAMVIQNPRYQVTQFGKPVTLSCSQTLNHNVMYWYQQKSSQAPKLLFHYYDKDFNNEADTPDNFQSRRPNTSFCFLDIRSPGLGDTAMYLCATRPGALETQYFGPGTRLLVL.

J is TRBJ2-3 and V is TRBV7-2; perhaps TRBD1 as D (5 bases). This CDR3 is 14 amino acids long. V was cut by 5 bases and J by 4 bases, with 13 bases left in between. Germline CDR1 SGHTA, CDR2 FQGNSA. The CDR3 bases are TGTGCCAGCAGCCAAGACAGACGGGCAGATACGCAGTATTTT. Translated: CASSQDRRADTQYF.

About this clonotype: A much larger clone differs by one base, so this may be a read error. The rearrangement joins TRBV19 to TRBJ2-3, with D perhaps TRBD1 or TRBD2 (5 bases each). The germline V gene encodes CDR1 LNHDA and CDR2 SQIVND (reference sequence). Trimming took off 10 bases at V and 2 bases at J, with 16 bases between the two ends. The CDR3 contains 14 residues. CDR3 nucleotide sequence: TGTGCCATTAGGAGCCGGGACCCCACAGATACGCAGTATTTT. Translating it yields CAIRSRDPTDTQYF.

As concerns this clonotype: The junction departs from germline at one end; a sequencing error may be responsible. The V call is TRBV6-2 or TRBV6-3, the J call TRBJ2-5; D may correspond to TRBD1 or TRBD2 (6 bases each). There are 17 residues in the CDR3. CDR1 is MNHEY and CDR2 is SVGEGT in the germline V gene. DNA of the CDR3: TGTGCCCGCAGCAAGTTACGTCCGACAGGAGGGGGAGAGACCCAGTACTTC. Protein sequence: CARSKLRPTGGGETQYF.

The rearrangement joins TRBV20-1 to TRBJ2-3; 7 positions agree with TRBD2. V dropped 0 bases and J dropped 0; count of bases not matched to a gene: 6. CDR1 is DFQATT, CDR2 SNEGSKA, per germline (reference sequence). The CDR3 has 16 amino acids. CDR3 loop: CSARDPSGRSTDTQYF. The CDR3, as DNA: TGCAGTGCTAGAGATCCTAGCGGACGAAGCACAGATACGCAGTATTTT.

This chain connects TRBV28 to TRBJ1-2; TRBD1 is a possible D gene (6 bases). The CDR3 has 15 amino acids. From germline, CDR1 is MDHEN and CDR2 SYDVKM. Trimming took off 6 bases at V and 6 bases at J, with 20 bases between the two ends. The CDR3 here is CASREGRGAGHGYTF. CDR3 DNA: TGTGCCAGCAGGGAAGGACGGGGGGCAGGACATGGCTACACCTTC.

CDR3 protein: CATVNYGYTF. CDR3 DNA: TGTGCCACCGTGAACTATGGCTACACCTTC. The genes are TRBV19 and TRBJ1-2; the D is unclear. Per germline, CDR1 LNHDA and CDR2 SQIVND (reference sequence). This CDR3 has 10 residues. V was trimmed by 10 bases and J by 2 bases, leaving 5 bases between them.

This clonotype was counted between two and nine times. The chain employs TRBV28 and TRBJ2-2; 12 nucleotides line up with TRBD2. This CDR3 comprises 16 residues. Germline V lookup: CDR1 MDHEN, CDR2 SYDVKM. Trimming took 4 bases from V and 4 from J; bases not matched to a gene: 4. The CDR3 coding sequence is TGTGCCAGCAGTTCTCGACTAGCGGGAGTCACCGGGGAGCTGTTTTTT. Amino acids: CASSSRLAGVTGELFF.

The chain couples TRBV12-3 or TRBV12-4 to TRBJ1-6; a possible D gene is TRBD1 (5 bases). Trimming took off 5 bases at V and 5 bases at J, with 13 bases between the two ends. This CDR3 region has 15 residues. As DNA, the CDR3 is TGTGCCAGCAGTACCCAGGGACCCAATAATTCACCCCTCCACTTT. It encodes CASSTQGPNNSPLHF.

This clonotype appeared a single time. This rearrangement joins TRBV3-1 to TRBJ1-2; the D is unclear. V dropped 5 bases and J dropped 0 bases, with 10 bases sitting between them. The V gene's germline CDR1 is LGHDT and CDR2 YNNKEL (reference sequence). The CDR3 spans 14 residues. The chain's CDR3 is CASSFSDANYGYTF. The CDR3 DNA follows: TGTGCCAGCAGCTTCTCAGATGCTAACTATGGCTACACCTTC. Full variable domain (remainder filled in from reference TRBV3-1 and TRBJ1-2): DTAVSQTPKYLVTQMGNDKSIKCEQNLGHDTMYWYKQDSKKFLKIMFSYNNKELIINETVPNRFSPKSPDKAHLNLHINSLELGDSAVYFCASSFSDANYGYTFGSGTRLTVV.

V and J are TRBV7-4 and TRBJ2-5; D perhaps matches TRBD2 (6 bases). Trimming left V 5 bases short and J 4 bases short, with 17 bases between. This CDR3 region has 15 residues. Germline lookup yields CDR1 SGHVT and CDR2 SQSDAQ. This CDR3 reads CASSPGPGVGETQYF. CDR3 DNA sequence: TGTGCCAGCAGCCCGGGCCCGGGGGTGGGAGAGACCCAGTACTTC.